The clone carrying this TCR beta chain appeared many times. This sample is drawn from a study of early T cells in non-severe SARS-CoV-2 infection. Trimming stripped 1 base from V and 5 bases from J, with 5 bases between. The CDR3 contains 12 residues. CDR1 is SGHAT, CDR2 FQNNGV, per germline. The protocol attached unique molecular identifiers to individual cDNA molecules. TCRdb itself ran the 5' RACE reads through MiXCR, one entry per CDR3 protein. This table has 45,000 or so distinct CDR3 sequences, 6.1% appearing once. Specimen: whole blood. The rearrangement uses TRBV11-2 and TRBJ1-2, with D possibly being TRBD1 (5 bases). The clonotype comes from an adult who was a healthcare worker with PCR-confirmed SARS-CoV-2 infection or an uninfected control (not recorded which). This CDR3 reads CASSLAGYGYTF. CDR3 DNA: TGTGCCAGCAGCTTAGCAGGGTATGGCTACACCTTC.